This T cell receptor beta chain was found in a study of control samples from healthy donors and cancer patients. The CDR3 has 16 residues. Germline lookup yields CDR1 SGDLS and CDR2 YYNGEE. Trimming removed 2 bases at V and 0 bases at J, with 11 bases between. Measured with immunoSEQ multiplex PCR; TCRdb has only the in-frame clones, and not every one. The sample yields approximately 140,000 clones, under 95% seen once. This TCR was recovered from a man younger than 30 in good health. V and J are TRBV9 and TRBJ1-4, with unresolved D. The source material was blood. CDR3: CASSVDVGATNEKLFF. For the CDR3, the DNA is TGTGCCAGCAGCGTGGACGTCGGGGCAACTAATGAAAAACTGTTTTTT.